This T cell receptor beta chain was profiled in a study of blood T cells in healthy people across ages. Overall study context: With template switching, about one barcoded beta molecule was captured per two T cells. Study conclusions and caveats: A roughly linear fall in TCR beta diversity per million T cells was seen with increasing age. Leaving the PBMCs unsorted stopped any conclusive comparison of naive versus antigen-experienced cells.

For this clonotype: Its target is not known. A much larger clonotype is one base distant, so this may be a read error.

Through a sample-barcoded 5' primer and a J-beta primer mix, a second PCR was run for roughly 7 to 11 cycles. TCRdb re-derived calls from the 5' RACE reads in MiXCR, one entry per CDR3 protein. The repertoire holds 1.5 million to 1.9 million distinct CDR3 sequences, approximately 39% seen once, with 4% in the top ten. V was pared by 6 bases and J by 15 bases, with 18 bases between. Germline V lookup: CDR1 SNHLY, CDR2 FYNNEI. CDR3 length equals 12 residues. This sequence was found in a woman aged 18 to 35 in good health. The sequenced sample consisted of blood. The chain recombines TRBV2 with TRBJ2-4, with a weak D call TRBD2 (6 bases). The CDR3 spells CASRGDSYERYF. The CDR3 DNA follows: TGTGCCAGCAGAGGGGACTCCTACGAGCGGTACTTC.